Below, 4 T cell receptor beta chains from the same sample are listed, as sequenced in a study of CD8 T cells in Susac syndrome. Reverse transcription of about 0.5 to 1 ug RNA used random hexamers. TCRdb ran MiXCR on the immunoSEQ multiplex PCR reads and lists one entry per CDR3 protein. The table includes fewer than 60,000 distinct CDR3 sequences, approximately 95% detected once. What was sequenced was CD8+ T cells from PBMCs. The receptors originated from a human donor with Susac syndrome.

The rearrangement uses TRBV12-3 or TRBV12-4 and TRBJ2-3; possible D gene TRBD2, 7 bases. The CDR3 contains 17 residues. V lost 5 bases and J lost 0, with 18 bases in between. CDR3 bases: TGTGCCAGCAGTCCCCAATGGCCGGGGGGCAGCACAGATACGCAGTATTTT. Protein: CASSPQWPGGSTDTQYF.

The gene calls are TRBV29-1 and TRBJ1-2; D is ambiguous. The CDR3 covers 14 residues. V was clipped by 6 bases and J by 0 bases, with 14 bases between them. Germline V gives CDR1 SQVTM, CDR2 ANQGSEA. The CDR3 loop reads CSVPDTDSNYGYTF. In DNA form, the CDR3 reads TGCAGCGTCCCCGACACGGATTCTAACTATGGCTACACCTTC.

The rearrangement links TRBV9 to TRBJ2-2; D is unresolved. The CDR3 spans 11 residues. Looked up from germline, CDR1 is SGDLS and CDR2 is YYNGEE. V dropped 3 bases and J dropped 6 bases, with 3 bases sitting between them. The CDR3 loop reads CASSAPGELFF. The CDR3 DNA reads TGTGCCAGCAGCGCCCCCGGGGAGCTGTTTTTT.

The CDR3 nucleotides read TGTGCCAGCAGCTCGAATGAACAGGCGAGGATTTGGTATGGCTACACCTTC. Encoded protein: CASSSNEQARIWYGYTF. This chain joins TRBV7-9 and TRBJ1-2; D may be TRBD1 (5 bases). CDR1 is SEHNR and CDR2 is FQNEAQ in the germline V gene (reference sequence). The germline V and J ends were trimmed by 4 bases and 5 bases, with 23 bases remaining between them. CDR3 length: 17 amino acids.